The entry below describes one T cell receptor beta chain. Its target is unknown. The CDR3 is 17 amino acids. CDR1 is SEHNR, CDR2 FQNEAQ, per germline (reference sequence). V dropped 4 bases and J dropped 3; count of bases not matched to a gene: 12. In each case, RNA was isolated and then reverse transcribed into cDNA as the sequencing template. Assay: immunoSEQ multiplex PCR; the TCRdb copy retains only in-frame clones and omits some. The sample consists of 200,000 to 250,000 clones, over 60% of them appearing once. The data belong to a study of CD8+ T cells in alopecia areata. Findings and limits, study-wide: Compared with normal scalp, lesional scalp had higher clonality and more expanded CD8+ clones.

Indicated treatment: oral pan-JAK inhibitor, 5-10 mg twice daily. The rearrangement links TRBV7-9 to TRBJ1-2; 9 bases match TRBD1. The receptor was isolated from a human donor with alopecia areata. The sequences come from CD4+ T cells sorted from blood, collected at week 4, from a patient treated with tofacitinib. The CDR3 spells CASSSRPGTGSDYGYTF. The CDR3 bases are TGTGCCAGCAGCTCTCGCCCTGGGACAGGGAGTGACTATGGCTACACCTTC.